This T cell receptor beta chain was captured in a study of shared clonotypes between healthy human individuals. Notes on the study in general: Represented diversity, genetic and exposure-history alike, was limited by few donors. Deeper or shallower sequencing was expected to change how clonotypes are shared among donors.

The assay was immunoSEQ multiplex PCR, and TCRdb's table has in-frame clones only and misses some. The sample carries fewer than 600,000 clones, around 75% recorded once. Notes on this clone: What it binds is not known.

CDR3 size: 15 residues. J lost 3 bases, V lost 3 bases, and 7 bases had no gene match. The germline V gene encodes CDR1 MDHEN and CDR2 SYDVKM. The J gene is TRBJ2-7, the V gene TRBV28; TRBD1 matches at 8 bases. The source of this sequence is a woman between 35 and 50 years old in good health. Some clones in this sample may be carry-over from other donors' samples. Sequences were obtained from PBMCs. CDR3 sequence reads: CASSFGQGGDYEQYF. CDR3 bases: TGTGCCAGCAGTTTCGGACAGGGTGGAGACTACGAGCAGTACTTC.